These T cell receptor beta chains were read from a single sample in a study of T-cell memory formation after mild COVID-19. A single record per CDR3 protein comes from TCRdb applying MiXCR to the 5' RACE reads. The repertoire holds around 260,000 distinct CDR3 sequences, with roughly 15% as singletons. The sequenced sample consisted of PBMCs or a T cell subset sorted from them (not recorded which). These TCRs come from a man between 18 and 35 years old who had mild COVID-19 (a few samples of this study predate the infection). Cell type and time point are not known. The CDR3 runs from the conserved cysteine through the conserved F or W. Fields, in order: V gene, D gene, J gene, clone size, CDR3 DNA, CDR3 protein. The D gene is left open where the match is weak. The size entry is marked missing in some rows and otherwise reads once, few, many or a size class.

TRBV10-2	NA	TRBJ2-2	NA	TGCGCCAGCAGGGGAGGGGGCATGAACACCGGGGAGCTGTTTTTT	CASRGGGMNTGELFF
TRBV3-1	NA	TRBJ2-1	NA	TGTGCCAGCAGCCAAGAATGGAGACGGCAGTTCTTC	CASSQEWRRQFF
TRBV7-2	TRBD2	TRBJ2-1	NA	TGTGCCAGCAGCTTATATTTCGGCGGGGGGGCCGTGGAGCAGTTCTTC	CASSLYFGGGAVEQFF
TRBV12-3/TRBV12-4	NA	TRBJ1-1	NA	TGTGCCAGCAGTTCGGGACGGGGGAACACTGAAGCTTTCTTT	CASSSGRGNTEAFF
TRBV5-1	TRBD1	TRBJ2-5	NA	TGCGCCAGCAGCTCACCTCAGGGGGCCCAAGAGACCCAGTACTTC	CASSSPQGAQETQYF
TRBV12-3/TRBV12-4	NA	TRBJ1-2	few	TGTGCCAGCAGTTTAGGGGGTCGGGGGGGGAATGGCTACACCTTC	CASSLGGRGGNGYTF
TRBV24-1	NA	TRBJ1-1	NA	TGTGCCACCAGTGATAAAGGAACAGGGACGGTAGTTGGTACTGAAGCTTTCTTT	CATSDKGTGTVVGTEAFF
TRBV7-2	TRBD1	TRBJ2-5	few	TGTGCCAGCAGGGACAGGGTGTGGAAGACCCAGTACTTC	CASRDRVWKTQYF
TRBV7-9	NA	TRBJ1-2	NA	TGTGCCAGCAGCTCAGCTCTGGGGGTAAACTATGGCTACACCTTC	CASSSALGVNYGYTF
TRBV7-9	NA	TRBJ2-3	NA	TGTGCCAGCAGCTTAGGGGAGGAAGCGGTCCACGGCACAGATACGCAGTATTTT	CASSLGEEAVHGTDTQYF
TRBV30	TRBD2	TRBJ2-3	NA	TGTGCCCGTAGCGGGGGGATGGATACGCAGTATTTT	CARSGGMDTQYF
TRBV7-7	NA	TRBJ1-1	NA	TGTGCCAGCAGGTCGGGGATGGGTCGGAACACTGAAGCTTTCTTT	CASRSGMGRNTEAFF
TRBV4-2	NA	TRBJ2-1	NA	TGTGCCAGCAGCCAAGATTTGGGGGGAGTTTTCCAGTTCTTC	CASSQDLGGVFQFF
TRBV9	NA	TRBJ2-1	few	TGTGCCAGCAGCGCGGCCGGGACCCGAGCCAATGAGCAGTTCTTC	CASSAAGTRANEQFF
TRBV27	NA	TRBJ2-5	few	TGTGCCAGCGCCTCGTCCGGGACGGAAGAGACCCAGTACTTC	CASASSGTEETQYF
TRBV7-2	TRBD2	TRBJ2-2	few	TGTGCCAGCAGCTTGTTTAGCGGGGGGGTCGGGGAGCTGTTTTTT	CASSLFSGGVGELFF
TRBV12-3/TRBV12-4	NA	TRBJ2-1	few	TGTGCCAGCAGCCCACAGGGTCCCTACAATGAGCAGTTCTTC	CASSPQGPYNEQFF
TRBV3-1	NA	TRBJ2-1	NA	TGTGCCAGCAGCCGGACCCAAACCTTAGACAATGAGCAGTTCTTC	CASSRTQTLDNEQFF
TRBV15	NA	TRBJ2-7	many	TGTGCCACCAGCTTGTCAGTCTCCTACGAGCAGTACTTC	CATSLSVSYEQYF
TRBV6-1	NA	TRBJ2-5	NA	TGTGCCAGTACCGGGGGGCCGGTTCAAGAGACCCAGTACTTC	CASTGGPVQETQYF
TRBV12-3/TRBV12-4	NA	TRBJ1-2	many	TGTGCCAGCAGTCTCCGGGACCGTGACTATGGCTACACCTTC	CASSLRDRDYGYTF
TRBV7-2	NA	TRBJ2-7	NA	TGTGCCAGCAGCTCAGTCGGGGGTTCCCCTTCCTACGAGCAGTACTTC	CASSSVGGSPSYEQYF